The 6 T cell receptor beta chains presented below share a single source sample, sequenced in a study of blood T cell repertoires in COVID-19. The assay was immunoSEQ multiplex PCR, and TCRdb's table has in-frame clones only and misses some. Of approximately 170,000 clones detected, 88% appear once; the ten largest clones hold approximately 9%. Sequences were obtained from PBMCs or T cells enriched from blood (not recorded which). The receptors originated from a woman younger than 30 who had recovered from COVID-19.

This rearrangement joins TRBV5-1 to TRBJ1-2, with 8 bases fitting TRBD1. Germline CDR1 SGHRS, CDR2 YFSETQ. The CDR3 is 17 residues long. Trimming at V came to 0 bases and at J to 0 bases, leaving 7 bases not matched to a gene. CDR3 sequence reads: CASSLGSGGPTNYGYTF. CDR3 DNA: TGCGCCAGCAGCTTGGGGTCAGGGGGCCCCACTAACTATGGCTACACCTTC.

This clone came up many times. This chain joins TRBV5-1 and TRBJ2-7; 8 bases line up with TRBD2. CDR3 length: 16 residues. Per germline, CDR1 SGHRS and CDR2 YFSETQ. V shed 4 bases and J 1 base; nucleotides not matched to a gene: 10. This CDR3 reads CASSPWGLGRSYEQYF. CDR3 DNA sequence: TGCGCCAGCAGCCCCTGGGGACTAGGACGATCCTACGAGCAGTACTTC. The full variable domain, rest sourced from reference TRBV5-1 and TRBJ2-7, is KAGVTQTPRYLIKTRGQQVTLSCSPISGHRSVSWYQQTPGQGLQFLFEYFSETQRNKGNFPGRFSGRQFSNSRSEMNVSTLELGDSALYLCASSPWGLGRSYEQYFGPGTRLTVT.

The CDR3 reads CASSLDTNTEAFF. The CDR3 DNA is TGTGCCAGCTCGCTAGATACGAACACTGAAGCTTTCTTT. This chain connects TRBV18 to TRBJ1-1; D not resolved. From germline, CDR1 is KGHSH and CDR2 LQKENI. V was clipped by 6 bases and J by 1 base, with 9 bases between them. CDR3 length: 13 residues.

The rearrangement uses TRBV19 and TRBJ1-2; D not resolved. V lost 7 bases, J lost 7 bases, and 19 bases lay in between. The germline CDR1 and CDR2 sequences are LNHDA and SQIVND (reference sequence). The CDR3 runs to 14 residues. Written as DNA, the CDR3 is TGTGCCAGTAATAAAAGGGCACGGGAGGGTGGCTACACCTTC. It encodes CASNKRAREGGYTF. Variable domain in full (rest from reference TRBV19 and TRBJ1-2): DGGITQSPKYLFRKEGQNVTLSCEQNLNHDAMYWYRQDPGQGLRLIYYSQIVNDFQKGDIAEGYSVSREKKESFPLTVTSAQKNPTAFYLCASNKRAREGGYTFGSGTRLTVV.

The chain combines TRBV18 with TRBJ2-4, with TRBD2 as a possible D gene (6 bases). The germline gives CDR1 KGHSH, CDR2 LQKENI. Trimming took 3 bases from V and 7 from J, leaving 16 bases between them. The CDR3 is 15 residues long. CDR3 region: CASSPFREWENIQYF. In nucleotides, the CDR3 is TGTGCCAGCTCACCGTTCCGGGAGTGGGAGAACATTCAGTACTTC.

The chain joins TRBV19 to TRBJ1-2, with 8 bases identical to TRBD1. CDR1 is LNHDA, CDR2 SQIVND, per germline (reference sequence). The CDR3 loop spans 13 amino acids. Trimming removed 5 bases from V and 8 bases from J; junction bases left unmatched: 7. DNA for the CDR3: TGTGCCAGTAGTGCCGACACAGGGGGAGGCTACACCTTC. This encodes CASSADTGGGYTF. Based on the CDR3 plus reference TRBV19 and TRBJ1-2, the full variable domain is DGGITQSPKYLFRKEGQNVTLSCEQNLNHDAMYWYRQDPGQGLRLIYYSQIVNDFQKGDIAEGYSVSREKKESFPLTVTSAQKNPTAFYLCASSADTGGGYTFGSGTRLTVV.